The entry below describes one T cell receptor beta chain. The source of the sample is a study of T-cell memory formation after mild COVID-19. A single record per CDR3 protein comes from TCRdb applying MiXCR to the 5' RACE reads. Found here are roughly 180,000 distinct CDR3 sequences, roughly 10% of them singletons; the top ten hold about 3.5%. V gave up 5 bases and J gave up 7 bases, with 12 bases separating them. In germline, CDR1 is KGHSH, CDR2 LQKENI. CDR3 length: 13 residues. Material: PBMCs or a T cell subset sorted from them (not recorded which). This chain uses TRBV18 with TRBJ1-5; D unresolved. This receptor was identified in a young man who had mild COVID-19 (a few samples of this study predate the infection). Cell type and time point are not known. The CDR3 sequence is CASSVGRTQPQHF. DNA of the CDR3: TGTGCCAGCTCAGTCGGACGGACGCAGCCCCAGCATTTT.